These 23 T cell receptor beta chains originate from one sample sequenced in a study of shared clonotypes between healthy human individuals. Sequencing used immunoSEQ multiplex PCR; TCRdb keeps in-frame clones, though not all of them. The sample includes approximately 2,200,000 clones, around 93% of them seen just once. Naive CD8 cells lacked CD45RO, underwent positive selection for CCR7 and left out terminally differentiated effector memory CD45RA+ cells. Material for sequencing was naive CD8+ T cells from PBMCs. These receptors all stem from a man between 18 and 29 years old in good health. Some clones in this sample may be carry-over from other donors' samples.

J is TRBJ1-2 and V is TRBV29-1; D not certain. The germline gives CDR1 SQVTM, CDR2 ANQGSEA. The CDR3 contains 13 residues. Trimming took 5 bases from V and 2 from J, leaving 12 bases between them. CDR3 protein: CSVPDGLNYGYTF. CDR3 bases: TGCAGCGTTCCGGACGGCTTAAACTATGGCTACACCTTC.

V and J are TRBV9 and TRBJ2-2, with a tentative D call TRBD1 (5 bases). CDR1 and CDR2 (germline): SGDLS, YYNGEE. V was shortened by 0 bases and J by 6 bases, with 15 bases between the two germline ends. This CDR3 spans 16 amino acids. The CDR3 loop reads CASSVGRGGRAGELFF. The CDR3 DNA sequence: TGTGCCAGCAGCGTAGGTAGGGGCGGTCGGGCCGGGGAGCTGTTTTTT.

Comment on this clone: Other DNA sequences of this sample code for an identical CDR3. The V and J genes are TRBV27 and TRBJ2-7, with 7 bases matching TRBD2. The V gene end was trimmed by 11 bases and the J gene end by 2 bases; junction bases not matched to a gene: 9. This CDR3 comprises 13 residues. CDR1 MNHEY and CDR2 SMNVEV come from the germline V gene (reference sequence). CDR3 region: CASSPAGTYEQYF. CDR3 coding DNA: TGTGCCTCCAGCCCAGCGGGGACCTACGAGCAGTACTTC.

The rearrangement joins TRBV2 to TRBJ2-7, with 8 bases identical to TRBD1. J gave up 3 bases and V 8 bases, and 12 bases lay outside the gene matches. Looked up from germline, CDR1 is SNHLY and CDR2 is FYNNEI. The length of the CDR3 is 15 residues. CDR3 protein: CASAPGQGLVYEQYF. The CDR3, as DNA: TGTGCCAGCGCCCCCGGACAGGGACTCGTCTACGAGCAGTACTTC.

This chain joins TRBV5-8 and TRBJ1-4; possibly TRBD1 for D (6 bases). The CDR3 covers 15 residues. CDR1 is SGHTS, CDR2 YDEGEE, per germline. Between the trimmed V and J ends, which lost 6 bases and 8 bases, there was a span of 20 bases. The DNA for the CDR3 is TGTGCCAGCACCCCCGGAGTGGGGGCAGGGGAAAAACTGTTTTTT. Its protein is CASTPGVGAGEKLFF.

In nucleotides, the CDR3 is TGTGCCACCTGGGGGCTAGCGGCAAGCGCAGATACGCAGTATTTT. Translated, it gives CATWGLAASADTQYF. This chain uses TRBV27 with TRBJ2-3; D may be TRBD2 (7 bases). The CDR3 has 15 amino acids. Germline lookup yields CDR1 MNHEY and CDR2 SMNVEV (reference sequence). The V and J ends lost 10 bases and 4 bases respectively, with 21 bases between them.

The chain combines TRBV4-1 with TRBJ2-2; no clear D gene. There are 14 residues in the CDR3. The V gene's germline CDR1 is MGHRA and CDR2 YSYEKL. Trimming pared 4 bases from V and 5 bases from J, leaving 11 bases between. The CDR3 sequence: CASSRRAGTGELFF. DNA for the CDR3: TGCGCCAGCAGCCGAAGAGCAGGAACCGGGGAGCTGTTTTTT.

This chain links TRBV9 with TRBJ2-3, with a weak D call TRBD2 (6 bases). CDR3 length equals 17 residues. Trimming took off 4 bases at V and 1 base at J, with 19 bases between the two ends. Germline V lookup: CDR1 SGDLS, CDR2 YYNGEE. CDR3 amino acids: CASSLDLREDRTDTQYF. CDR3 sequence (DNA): TGTGCCAGCAGCCTAGACTTGAGGGAGGACCGCACAGATACGCAGTATTTT.

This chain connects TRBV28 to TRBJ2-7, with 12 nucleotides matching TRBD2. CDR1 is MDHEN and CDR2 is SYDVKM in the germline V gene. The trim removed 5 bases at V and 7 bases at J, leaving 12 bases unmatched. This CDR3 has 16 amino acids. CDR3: CASSGRLAGVTGEQYF. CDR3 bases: TGTGCCAGCAGTGGGAGACTAGCGGGAGTGACAGGAGAGCAGTACTTC.

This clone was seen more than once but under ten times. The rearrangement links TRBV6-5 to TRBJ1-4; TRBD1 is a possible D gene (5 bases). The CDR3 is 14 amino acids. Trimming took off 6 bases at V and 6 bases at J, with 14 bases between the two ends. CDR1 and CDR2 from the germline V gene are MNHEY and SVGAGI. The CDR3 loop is CASRPLGEDEKLFF. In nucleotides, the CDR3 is TGTGCCAGCAGACCGTTGGGGGAGGATGAAAAACTGTTTTTT.

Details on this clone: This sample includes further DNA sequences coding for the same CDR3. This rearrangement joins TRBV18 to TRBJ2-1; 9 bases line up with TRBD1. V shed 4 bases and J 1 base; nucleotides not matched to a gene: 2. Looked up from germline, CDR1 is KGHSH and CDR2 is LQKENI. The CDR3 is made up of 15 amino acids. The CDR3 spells CASSLDRGSYNEQFF. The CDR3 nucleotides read TGTGCCAGCTCACTGGACAGGGGATCCTACAATGAGCAGTTCTTC.

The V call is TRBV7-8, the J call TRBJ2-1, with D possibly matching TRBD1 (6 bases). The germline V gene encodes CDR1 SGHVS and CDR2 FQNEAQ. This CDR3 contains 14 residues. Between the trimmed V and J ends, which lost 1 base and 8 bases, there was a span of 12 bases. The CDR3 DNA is TGTGCCAGCAGCTTAGTTGGGACAAAGGATGAGCAGTTCTTC. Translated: CASSLVGTKDEQFF. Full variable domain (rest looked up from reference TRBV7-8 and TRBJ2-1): GAGVSQSPRYKVAKRGQDVALRCDPISGHVSLFWYQQALGQGPEFLTYFQNEAQLDKSGLPSDRFFAERPEGSVSTLKIQRTQQEDSAVYLCASSLVGTKDEQFFGPGTRLTVL.

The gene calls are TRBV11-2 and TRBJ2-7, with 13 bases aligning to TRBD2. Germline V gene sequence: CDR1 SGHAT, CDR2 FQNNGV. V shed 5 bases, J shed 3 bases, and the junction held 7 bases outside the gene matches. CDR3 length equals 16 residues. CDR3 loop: CASSLQTSGRFYEQYF. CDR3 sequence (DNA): TGTGCCAGCAGCCTGCAGACTAGCGGGAGGTTCTACGAGCAGTACTTC.

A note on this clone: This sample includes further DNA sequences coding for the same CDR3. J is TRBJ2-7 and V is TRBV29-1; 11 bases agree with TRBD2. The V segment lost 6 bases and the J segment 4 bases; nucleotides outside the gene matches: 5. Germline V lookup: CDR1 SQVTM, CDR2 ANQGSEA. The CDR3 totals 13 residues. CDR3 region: CSVRLAGIYEQYF. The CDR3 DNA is TGCAGCGTACGACTAGCGGGAATTTACGAGCAGTACTTC.

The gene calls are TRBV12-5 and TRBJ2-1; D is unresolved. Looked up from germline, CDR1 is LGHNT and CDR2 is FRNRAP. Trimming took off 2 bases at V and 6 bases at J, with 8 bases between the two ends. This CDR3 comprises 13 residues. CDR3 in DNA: TGTGCTAGTGGTTTGATGGCAGCCAATGAGCAGTTCTTC. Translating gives CASGLMAANEQFF.

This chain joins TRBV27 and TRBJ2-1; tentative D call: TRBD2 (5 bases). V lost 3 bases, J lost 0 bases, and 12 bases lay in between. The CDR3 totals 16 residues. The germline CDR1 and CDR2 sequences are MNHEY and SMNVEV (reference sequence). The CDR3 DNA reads TGTGCCAGCAGTTTTTGGAGCGGCAACTCCTACAATGAGCAGTTCTTC. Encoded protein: CASSFWSGNSYNEQFF.

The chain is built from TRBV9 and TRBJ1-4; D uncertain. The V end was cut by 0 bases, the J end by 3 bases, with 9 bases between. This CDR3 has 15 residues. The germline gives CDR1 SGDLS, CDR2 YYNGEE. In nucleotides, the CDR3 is TGTGCCAGCAGCGTAGCGGGGTTACCTAATGAAAAACTGTTTTTT. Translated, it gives CASSVAGLPNEKLFF.

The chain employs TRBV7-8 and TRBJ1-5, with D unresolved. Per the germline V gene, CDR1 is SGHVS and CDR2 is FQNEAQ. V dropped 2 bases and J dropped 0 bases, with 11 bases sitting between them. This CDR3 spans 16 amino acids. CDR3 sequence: CASSLYTKSSNQPQHF. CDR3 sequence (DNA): TGTGCCAGCAGCTTATATACTAAGAGTAGCAATCAGCCCCAGCATTTT.

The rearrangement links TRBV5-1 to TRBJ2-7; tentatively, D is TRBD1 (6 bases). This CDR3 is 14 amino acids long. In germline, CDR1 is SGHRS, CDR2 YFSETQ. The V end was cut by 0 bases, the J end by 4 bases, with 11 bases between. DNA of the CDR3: TGCGCCAGCAGCTTGGCAGGGGCTGGGTACGAGCAGTACTTC. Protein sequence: CASSLAGAGYEQYF.

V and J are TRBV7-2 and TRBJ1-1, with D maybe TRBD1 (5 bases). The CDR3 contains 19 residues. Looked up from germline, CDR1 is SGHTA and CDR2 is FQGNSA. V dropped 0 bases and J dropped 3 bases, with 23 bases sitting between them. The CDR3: CASSLAITRVRVGDTEAFF. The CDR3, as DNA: TGTGCCAGCAGCTTAGCAATTACTCGGGTCAGGGTAGGAGACACTGAAGCTTTCTTT.

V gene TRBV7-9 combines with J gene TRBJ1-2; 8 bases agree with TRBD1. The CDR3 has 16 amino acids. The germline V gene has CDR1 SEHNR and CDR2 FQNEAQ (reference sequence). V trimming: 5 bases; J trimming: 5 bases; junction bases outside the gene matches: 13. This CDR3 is CASSGSGQVEIYGYTF. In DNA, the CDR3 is TGTGCCAGCAGCGGGTCGGGACAGGTTGAAATATATGGCTACACCTTC.

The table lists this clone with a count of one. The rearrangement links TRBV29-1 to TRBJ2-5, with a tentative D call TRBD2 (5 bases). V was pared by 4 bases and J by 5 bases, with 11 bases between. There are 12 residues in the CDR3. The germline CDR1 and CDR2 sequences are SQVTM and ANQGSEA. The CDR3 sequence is CSVVTGWETQYF. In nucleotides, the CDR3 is TGCAGCGTTGTTACGGGATGGGAGACCCAGTACTTC.

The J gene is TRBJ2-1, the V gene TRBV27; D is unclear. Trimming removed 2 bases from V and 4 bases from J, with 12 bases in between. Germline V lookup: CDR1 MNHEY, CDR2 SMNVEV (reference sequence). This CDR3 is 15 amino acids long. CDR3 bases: TGTGCCAGCAGTTTAGGCCCTAATGGGTACAATGAGCAGTTCTTC. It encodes CASSLGPNGYNEQFF.